This T cell receptor (beta chain) was sequenced in a study of cytomegalovirus exposure and HLA in healthy donors. Study outcomes and limitations: When the data were analyzed later, several of the most significant clusters appeared to be linked to common viral pathogens.

This PCR relied on a set of 60 Vbeta primers and 13 Jbeta primers. Libraries were prepared by immunoSEQ multiplex PCR; TCRdb keeps only in-frame clonotypes and omits some of them. The sample holds 69,000 or so clones, about 80% seen once. This clone was seen a single time. What it binds is not known. There are 13 residues in the CDR3. The ends were cut back, 10 bases at V and 0 bases at J, with 11 bases in the middle. Germline loops: CDR1 MDHEN, CDR2 SYDVKM. The genes are TRBV28 and TRBJ2-3; D is perhaps TRBD1 (5 bases). This TCR derives from a man between 18 and 29 years old in good health and CMV-seronegative. Material for sequencing was PBMCs. The chain's CDR3 is CATDRASTDTQYF. CDR3 in DNA: TGTGCCACCGACAGAGCTAGCACAGATACGCAGTATTTT. The full variable domain, with the rest looked up from reference TRBV28 and TRBJ2-3, is DVKVTQSSRYLVKRTGEKVFLECVQDMDHENMFWYRQDPGLGLRLIYFSYDVKMKEKGDIPEGYSVSREKKERFSLILESASTNQTSMYLCATDRASTDTQYFGPGTRLTVL.